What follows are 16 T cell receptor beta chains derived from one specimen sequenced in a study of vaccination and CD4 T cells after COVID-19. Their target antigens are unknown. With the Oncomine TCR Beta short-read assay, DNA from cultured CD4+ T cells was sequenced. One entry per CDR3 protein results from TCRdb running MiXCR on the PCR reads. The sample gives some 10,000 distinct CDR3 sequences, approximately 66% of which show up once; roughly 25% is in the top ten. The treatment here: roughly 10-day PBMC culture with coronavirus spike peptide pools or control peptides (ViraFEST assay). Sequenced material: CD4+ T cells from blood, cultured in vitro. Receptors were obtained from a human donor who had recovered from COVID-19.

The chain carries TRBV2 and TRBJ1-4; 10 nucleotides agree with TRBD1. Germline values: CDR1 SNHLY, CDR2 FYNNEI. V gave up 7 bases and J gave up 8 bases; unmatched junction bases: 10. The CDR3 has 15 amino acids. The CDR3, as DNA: TGTGCCAGCACGGTCGGGACAGGGGCTAGGGAAAAACTGTTTTTT. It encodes CASTVGTGAREKLFF. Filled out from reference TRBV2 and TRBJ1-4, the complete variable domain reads EPEVTQTPSHQVTQMGQEVILRCVPISNHLYFYWYRQILGQKVEFLVSFYNNEISEKSEIFDDQFSVERPDGSNFTLKIRSTKLEDSAMYFCASTVGTGAREKLFFGSGTQLSVL.

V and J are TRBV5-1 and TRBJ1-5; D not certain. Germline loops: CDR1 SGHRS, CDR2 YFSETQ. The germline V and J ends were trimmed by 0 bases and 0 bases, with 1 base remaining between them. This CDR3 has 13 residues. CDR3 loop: CASSLDSNQPQHF. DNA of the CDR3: TGCGCCAGCAGCTTGGATAGCAATCAGCCCCAGCATTTT.

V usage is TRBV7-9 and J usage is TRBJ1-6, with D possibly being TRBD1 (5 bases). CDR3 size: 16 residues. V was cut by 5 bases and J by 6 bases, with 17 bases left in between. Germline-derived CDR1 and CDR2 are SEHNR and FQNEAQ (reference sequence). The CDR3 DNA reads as TGTGCCAGCAGCATATGGACACTACCGGGTAATTCACCCCTCCACTTT. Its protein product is CASSIWTLPGNSPLHF.

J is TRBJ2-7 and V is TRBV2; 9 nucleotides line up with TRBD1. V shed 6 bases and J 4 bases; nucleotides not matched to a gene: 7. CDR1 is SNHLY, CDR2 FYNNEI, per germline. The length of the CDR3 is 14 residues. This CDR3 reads CASSSGTGRYEQYF. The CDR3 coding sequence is TGTGCCAGCAGCTCGGGGACAGGGAGATACGAGCAGTACTTC.

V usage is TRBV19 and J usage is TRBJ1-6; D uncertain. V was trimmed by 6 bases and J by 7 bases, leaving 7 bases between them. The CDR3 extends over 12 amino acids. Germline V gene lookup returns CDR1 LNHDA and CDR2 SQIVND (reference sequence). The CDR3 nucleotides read TGTGCCAGTAGCCACTCCAATTCACCCCTCCACTTT. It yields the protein CASSHSNSPLHF.

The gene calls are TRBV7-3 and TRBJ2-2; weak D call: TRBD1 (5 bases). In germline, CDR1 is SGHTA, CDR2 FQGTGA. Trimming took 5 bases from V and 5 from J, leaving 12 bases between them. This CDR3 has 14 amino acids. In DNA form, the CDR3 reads TGTGCCAGCAGCAAGGGGTCTGCTACCGGGGAGCTGTTTTTT. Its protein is CASSKGSATGELFF.

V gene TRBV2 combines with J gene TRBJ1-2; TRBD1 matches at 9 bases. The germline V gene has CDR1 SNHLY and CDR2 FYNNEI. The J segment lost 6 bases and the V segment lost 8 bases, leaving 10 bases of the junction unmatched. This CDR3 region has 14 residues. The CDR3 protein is CASPDRGRLDGYTF. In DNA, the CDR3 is TGTGCCAGCCCTGACAGGGGGAGGTTGGATGGCTACACCTTC.

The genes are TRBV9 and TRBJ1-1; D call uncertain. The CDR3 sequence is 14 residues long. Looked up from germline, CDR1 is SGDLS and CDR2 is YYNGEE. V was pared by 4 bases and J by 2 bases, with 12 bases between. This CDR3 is CASSLGLTNTEAFF. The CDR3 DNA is TGTGCCAGCAGCCTAGGGCTTACTAACACTGAAGCTTTCTTT.

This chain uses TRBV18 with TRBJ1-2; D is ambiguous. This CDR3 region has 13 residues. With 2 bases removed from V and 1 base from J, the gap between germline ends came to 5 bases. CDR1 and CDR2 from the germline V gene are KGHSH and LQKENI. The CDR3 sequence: CASSPDFNYGYTF. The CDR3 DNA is TGTGCCAGCTCACCAGATTTTAACTATGGCTACACCTTC.

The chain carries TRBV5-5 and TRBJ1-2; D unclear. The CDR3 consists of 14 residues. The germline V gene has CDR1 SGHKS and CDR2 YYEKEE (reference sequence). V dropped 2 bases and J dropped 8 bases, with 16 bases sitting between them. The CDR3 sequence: CASSFRDITPGYTF. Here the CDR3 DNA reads TGTGCCAGCAGCTTTAGGGATATCACGCCCGGCTACACCTTC.

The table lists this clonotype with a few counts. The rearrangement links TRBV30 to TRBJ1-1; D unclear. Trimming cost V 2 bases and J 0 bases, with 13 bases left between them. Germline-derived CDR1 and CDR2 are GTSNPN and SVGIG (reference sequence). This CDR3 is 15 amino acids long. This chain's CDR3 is CAWSRKGSMNTEAFF. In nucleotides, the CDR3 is TGTGCCTGGAGTCGGAAGGGAAGCATGAACACTGAAGCTTTCTTT.

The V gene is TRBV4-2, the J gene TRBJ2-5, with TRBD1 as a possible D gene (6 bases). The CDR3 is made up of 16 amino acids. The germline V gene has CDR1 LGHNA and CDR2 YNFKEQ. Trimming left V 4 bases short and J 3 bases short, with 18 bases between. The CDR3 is CASSPIGGLGEETQYF. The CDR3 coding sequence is TGTGCCAGCAGCCCGATAGGGGGTCTTGGTGAAGAGACCCAGTACTTC.

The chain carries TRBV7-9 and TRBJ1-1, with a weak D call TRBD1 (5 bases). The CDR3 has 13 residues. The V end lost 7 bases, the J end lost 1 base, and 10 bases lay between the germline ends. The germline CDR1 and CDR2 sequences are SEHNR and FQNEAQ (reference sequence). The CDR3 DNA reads TGTGCCAGCACCCCGGGGGAGAACACTGAAGCTTTCTTT. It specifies CASTPGENTEAFF.

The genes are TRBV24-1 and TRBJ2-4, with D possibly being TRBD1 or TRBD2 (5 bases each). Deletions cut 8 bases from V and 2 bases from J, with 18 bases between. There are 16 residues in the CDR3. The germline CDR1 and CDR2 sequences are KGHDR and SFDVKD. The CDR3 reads CATMGPSLATKNIQYF. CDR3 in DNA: TGTGCCACCATGGGACCCTCACTTGCTACCAAAAACATTCAGTACTTC.

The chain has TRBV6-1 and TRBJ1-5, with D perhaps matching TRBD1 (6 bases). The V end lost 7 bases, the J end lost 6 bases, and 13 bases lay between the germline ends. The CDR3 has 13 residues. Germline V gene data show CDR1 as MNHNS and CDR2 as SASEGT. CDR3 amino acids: CASNQGLGQPQHF. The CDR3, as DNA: TGTGCCAGCAATCAGGGGCTGGGTCAGCCCCAGCATTTT.

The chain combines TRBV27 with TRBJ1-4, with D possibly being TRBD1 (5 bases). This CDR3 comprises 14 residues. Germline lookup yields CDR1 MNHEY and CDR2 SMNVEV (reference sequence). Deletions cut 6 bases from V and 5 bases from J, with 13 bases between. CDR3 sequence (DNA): TGTGCCAGCAGGATGACAGCAAAGAATGAAAAACTGTTTTTT. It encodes CASRMTAKNEKLFF.